The rows below give T cell receptor beta chains drawn from one sample of a study of T cells after yellow fever vaccination. TCRdb re-called the 5' RACE reads through MiXCR, storing one row per CDR3 protein. The profile shows 280,000 or so distinct CDR3 sequences, approximately 10% of them singletons. The specimen was CD4+ T cells sorted from PBMCs, collected 5 days after the yellow fever booster vaccination. These receptor sequences come from a man between 18 and 29 years old who received the YFV17D yellow fever vaccine. CDR3s include the opening cysteine and the closing phenylalanine or tryptophan. A D gene is named only where the DNA matches it firmly. The listing skips clone size in some rows; elsewhere it reads once, few, many or a size class.

TGTGCCTGGACCGGACTAGCGGTGTACAATGAGCAGTTCTTC,CAWTGLAVYNEQFF,TRBV30,many,TRBD2,TRBJ2-1
TGTGCCAGCAGCTTTAAGGGCTACACAGATACGCAGTATTTT,CASSFKGYTDTQYF,TRBV7-2,few,.,TRBJ2-3
TGTGCCAGCAGCTCCGTGGGGGCCAACGTCCTGACTTTC,CASSSVGANVLTF,TRBV5-4,.,.,TRBJ2-6
TGTGCCAGCAGCCGAGAGGGTTTCAATCAGCCCCAGCATTTT,CASSREGFNQPQHF,TRBV7-9,many,.,TRBJ1-5
TGTGCCAGCAGCGCCGACAGGGGGTTTGGCTACACCTTC,CASSADRGFGYTF,TRBV5-6,many,TRBD1,TRBJ1-2
TGTGCCAGCAGCCACGTCGGGGGGAATGGTGAAAAACTGTTTTTT,CASSHVGGNGEKLFF,TRBV3-1,few,.,TRBJ1-4
TGCAGTGCTAGAGTGTATGGGGACACTGAAGCTTTCTTT,CSARVYGDTEAFF,TRBV20-1,.,.,TRBJ1-1
TGTGCCAGCAGTGCACGCGGACAGGGGCAATATCAGCCCCAGCATTTT,CASSARGQGQYQPQHF,TRBV12-3/TRBV12-4,.,TRBD1,TRBJ1-5
TGCGCCAGCAGCTTGGACGGAACACTGGAAAACACCATATATTTT,CASSLDGTLENTIYF,TRBV5-1,.,.,TRBJ1-3
TGTGCCAGCAGTTACTCGAGTTTGGGGGCCGGTTCACCCCTCCACTTT,CASSYSSLGAGSPLHF,TRBV6-6,many,.,TRBJ1-6
TGTGCCAGCAGCCACCGTGGACAGGGGGCTGGTAATGAGCAGTTCTTC,CASSHRGQGAGNEQFF,TRBV7-8,.,TRBD1,TRBJ2-1
TGTGCCAGCAGCTGGGGACAGGGAGATCAGCCCCAGCATTTT,CASSWGQGDQPQHF,TRBV4-2,few,TRBD1,TRBJ1-5
TGTGCCAGCTCACCGGGGACGCCTGAAGCTTTCTTT,CASSPGTPEAFF,TRBV18,.,.,TRBJ1-1
TGTGCCAGCAGTTACACAGGGTTGGACACCGGGGAGCTGTTTTTT,CASSYTGLDTGELFF,TRBV6-6,once,.,TRBJ2-2
TGTGCCATCAGTAGTCTGGCGGGCTACCAAGAGACCCAGTACTTC,CAISSLAGYQETQYF,TRBV10-3,many,.,TRBJ2-5
TGCGCCAGCAGCTCGACCAACCCTAGCACAGATACGCAGTATTTT,CASSSTNPSTDTQYF,TRBV5-1,.,.,TRBJ2-3
TGCGCCAGCAGTGAGAGGGTAGCGGGGTCTTACAATGAGCAGTTCTTC,CASSERVAGSYNEQFF,TRBV10-1,few,TRBD2,TRBJ2-1
TGCAGTGCTAGAGATCATAGGACACAAGCCACAGATACGCAGTATTTT,CSARDHRTQATDTQYF,TRBV20-1,many,.,TRBJ2-3
TGTGCCAGCAGTTTGAGGGACAGAAACATTCAGTACTTC,CASSLRDRNIQYF,TRBV12-3/TRBV12-4,many,TRBD1,TRBJ2-4
TGTGCCAGCAGCCAGCTAGGAGAGACCCAGTACTTC,CASSQLGETQYF,TRBV3-1,few,.,TRBJ2-5
TGTGCCAGCAGCGTAGCTCACGAGAGCTCCTACAATGAGCAGTTCTTC,CASSVAHESSYNEQFF,TRBV9,.,.,TRBJ2-1
TGCAGTGCTAGAGGGGTCAACGAGCAGTACTTC,CSARGVNEQYF,TRBV20-1,.,.,TRBJ2-7
TGTGCCAGCAGCCCTGCCCTCAGGGGGCGAGACACCGGGGAGCTGTTTTTT,CASSPALRGRDTGELFF,TRBV6-6,few,TRBD1,TRBJ2-2
TGTGCCAGCAGTTTACTCTCTGTTTCGGGCGAGCAGTACTTC,CASSLLSVSGEQYF,TRBV12-3/TRBV12-4,many,.,TRBJ2-7
TGTGCCAGTAGTTGGGACACGAGGGGAAATTCACCCCTCCACTTT,CASSWDTRGNSPLHF,TRBV19,few,.,TRBJ1-6
TGTGCCAGCAGCTATAGGATCGATGAGCAGTTCTTC,CASSYRIDEQFF,TRBV5-5,many,.,TRBJ2-1
TGTGCCAGCAGCGTCTTTCATGGTCTACCCCCCTACGAGCAGTACTTC,CASSVFHGLPPYEQYF,TRBV11-2,.,.,TRBJ2-7
TGTGCCAGCAGCCAAGACGAGGCCAGGGCTTTCTACTTC,CASSQDEARAFYF,TRBV3-1,many,.,TRBJ2-7
TGTGCCAGCAGCTTAGTTGGTACAGGCCTTAATGAAAAACTGTTTTTT,CASSLVGTGLNEKLFF,TRBV7-2,few,.,TRBJ1-4
TGTGCCAGCAGCCGGGAGCCTAATGAAAAACTGTTTTTT,CASSREPNEKLFF,TRBV6-4,few,.,TRBJ1-4
TGTGCCAGCAGCCCCTCCACCGGGGAGCTGTTTTTT,CASSPSTGELFF,TRBV7-3,many,.,TRBJ2-2
TGTGCCAGCAGCTTAGGGTCCGGAGACGAGAATTCACCCCTCCACTTT,CASSLGSGDENSPLHF,TRBV7-6,many,.,TRBJ1-6
TGTGCCAGCAGTCACGGACCCAATGAAAAACTGTTTTTT,CASSHGPNEKLFF,TRBV6-5,few,.,TRBJ1-4
TGCGCCAGCAGCAGACAGGGTATTTTACCTGAAGCTTTCTTT,CASSRQGILPEAFF,TRBV4-1,.,TRBD1,TRBJ1-1
TGCGCCAGCAGCATACAGGGGGGTCAGCCCCAGCATTTT,CASSIQGGQPQHF,TRBV5-1,many,TRBD1,TRBJ1-5
TGTGCCAGCAGCGTTTATATGAACACTGAAGCTTTCTTT,CASSVYMNTEAFF,TRBV9,few,.,TRBJ1-1
TGCGCCAGCAGCTTGGGAGGGACAGGGACCTACGAGCAGTACTTC,CASSLGGTGTYEQYF,TRBV5-1,.,TRBD1,TRBJ2-7
TGCGCCAGCAGCCAGGGGGGATGGGGCAGTGCTAATGAAAAACTGTTTTTT,CASSQGGWGSANEKLFF,TRBV4-1,.,.,TRBJ1-4
TGTGCCAGCAGTGACAATGCCAATGAGCAGTTCTTC,CASSDNANEQFF,TRBV6-4,few,.,TRBJ2-1
TGTGCCAGCAGCCCGCATTCCAGCTATGGCTACACCTTC,CASSPHSSYGYTF,TRBV7-2,few,.,TRBJ1-2
TGCGCCAGCATGGTTGCACTAGCGGGGTACATGAATGAGCAGTTCTTC,CASMVALAGYMNEQFF,TRBV5-1,.,TRBD2,TRBJ2-1
TGTGCCAGCAGGTGGGACAGAGCCACCGGGGAGCTGTTTTTT,CASRWDRATGELFF,TRBV6-1,few,TRBD1,TRBJ2-2